This TCR beta chain was recovered during a study of glioma-infiltrating T cells after dendritic cell vaccination. TCRdb keeps only in-frame clones here, not all; method: immunoSEQ multiplex PCR. This repertoire shows roughly 60,000 clones, more than 75% found once; its top ten account for approximately 10%. The time point: after dendritic cell vaccination, including at tumor progression/relapse. The germline CDR1 and CDR2 sequences are MGHDK and SYGVNS. There are 16 residues in the CDR3. Trimming at V came to 3 bases and at J to 4 bases, leaving 11 bases not matched to a gene. This rearrangement joins TRBV25-1 to TRBJ1-2; 7 nucleotides match TRBD1. This clonotype originated in a human donor with glioblastoma. Material: blood, obtained after dendritic cell vaccination. CDR3 loop: CASSDHNRGWGYGYTF. The CDR3 bases are TGTGCCAGCAGTGACCACAACAGGGGTTGGGGCTATGGCTACACCTTC.